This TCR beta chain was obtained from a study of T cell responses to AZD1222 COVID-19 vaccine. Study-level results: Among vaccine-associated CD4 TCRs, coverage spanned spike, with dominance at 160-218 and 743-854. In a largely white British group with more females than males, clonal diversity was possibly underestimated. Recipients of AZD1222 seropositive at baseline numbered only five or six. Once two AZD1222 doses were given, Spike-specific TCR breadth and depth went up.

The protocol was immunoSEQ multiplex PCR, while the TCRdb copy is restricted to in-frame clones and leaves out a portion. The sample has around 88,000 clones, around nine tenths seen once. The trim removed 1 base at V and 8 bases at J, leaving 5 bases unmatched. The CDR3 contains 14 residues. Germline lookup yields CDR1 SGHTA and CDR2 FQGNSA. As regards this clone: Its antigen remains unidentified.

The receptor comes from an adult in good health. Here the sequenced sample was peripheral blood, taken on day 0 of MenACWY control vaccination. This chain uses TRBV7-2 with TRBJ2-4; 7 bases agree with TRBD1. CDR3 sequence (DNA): TGTGCCAGCAGCTTAGGACAGGGTATTGACATTCAGTACTTC. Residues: CASSLGQGIDIQYF.